A selection of T cell receptor beta chains follows, all from one sample in a study of OX40 agonist ivuxolimab in advanced cancers. The assay was immunoSEQ multiplex PCR, and TCRdb's table has in-frame clones only and misses some. The repertoire holds under 80,000 clones, with less than 95% as singletons. This sample comprised CD4+ or CD8+ T cells sorted from blood, obtained in a trial of the OX40 agonist ivuxolimab. The receptors come from an adult with an advanced solid tumor such as melanoma, head and neck, liver or kidney cancer. The CDR3 runs from the conserved cysteine through the conserved F or W. The order of the fields is J gene, clone size, D gene, V gene, CDR3 protein, CDR3 DNA. D genes are given only for firm matches. Expanded clones get a size class; other rows say once, few or many, or leave the size out.

j_call: TRBJ2-1
clone_size: NA
d_call: NA
v_call: TRBV6-6
cdr3_aa: CASSPDRWSDEQFF
cdr3_nt: TGTGCCAGCAGTCCAGACCGGTGGAGCGATGAGCAGTTCTTC

j_call: TRBJ1-5
clone_size: NA
d_call: TRBD1
v_call: TRBV6-5
cdr3_aa: CASSSTGHQPQHF
cdr3_nt: TGTGCCAGCAGTTCGACAGGGCACCAGCCCCAGCATTTT

j_call: TRBJ1-3
clone_size: NA
d_call: NA
v_call: TRBV9
cdr3_aa: CASSVEPLWGMSGNTIYF
cdr3_nt: TGTGCCAGCAGCGTAGAACCCCTTTGGGGAATGAGTGGAAACACCATATATTTT

j_call: TRBJ1-2
clone_size: NA
d_call: NA
v_call: TRBV5-3
cdr3_aa: CASSGAGAGGYTF
cdr3_nt: TGTGCCAGCAGCGGTGCCGGGGCTGGTGGCTACACCTTC

j_call: TRBJ1-1
clone_size: NA
d_call: NA
v_call: TRBV10-2
cdr3_aa: CASSADGVFGSEAFF
cdr3_nt: TGCGCCAGCAGCGCGGACGGCGTTTTTGGCTCTGAAGCTTTCTTT

j_call: TRBJ2-1
clone_size: NA
d_call: NA
v_call: TRBV5-1
cdr3_aa: CASRQGLPHNEQFF
cdr3_nt: TGCGCCAGCCGCCAGGGACTGCCACACAATGAGCAGTTCTTC

j_call: TRBJ2-1
clone_size: NA
d_call: TRBD1
v_call: TRBV6-1
cdr3_aa: CASSGDRAPYNEQFF
cdr3_nt: TGTGCCAGCAGTGGGGACAGGGCCCCTTACAATGAGCAGTTCTTC

j_call: TRBJ2-3
clone_size: NA
d_call: TRBD1
v_call: TRBV6-6
cdr3_aa: CASSATGGFDYTQYF
cdr3_nt: TGTGCCAGCAGTGCGACAGGGGGCTTCGATTATACGCAGTATTTT

j_call: TRBJ2-7
clone_size: NA
d_call: NA
v_call: TRBV29-1
cdr3_aa: CSVDAGYEQYF
cdr3_nt: TGCAGCGTTGATGCGGGATACGAGCAGTACTTC

j_call: TRBJ2-1
clone_size: NA
d_call: TRBD2
v_call: TRBV5-5
cdr3_aa: CASSFNAPGAGASVRFF
cdr3_nt: TGTGCCAGCAGCTTTAACGCCCCGGGAGCGGGAGCTAGTGTGCGGTTCTTC

j_call: TRBJ2-5
clone_size: once
d_call: NA
v_call: TRBV5-4
cdr3_aa: CASSLYFASETQYF
cdr3_nt: TGTGCCAGCAGCTTGTACTTTGCGTCGGAGACCCAGTACTTC

j_call: TRBJ2-3
clone_size: NA
d_call: TRBD2
v_call: TRBV11-2
cdr3_aa: CASSLNPSGADTQYF
cdr3_nt: TGTGCCAGCAGCTTAAATCCTAGCGGGGCAGATACGCAGTATTTT

j_call: TRBJ1-6
clone_size: NA
d_call: NA
v_call: TRBV6-1
cdr3_aa: CASSESLSSYNSPLHF
cdr3_nt: TGTGCCAGCAGTGAGTCTCTGAGCTCCTATAATTCACCCCTCCACTTT

j_call: TRBJ2-5
clone_size: NA
d_call: TRBD1
v_call: TRBV6-5
cdr3_aa: CASRVTGEETQYF
cdr3_nt: TGTGCCAGCAGGGTTACAGGGGAAGAGACCCAGTACTTC

j_call: TRBJ2-3
clone_size: once
d_call: NA
v_call: TRBV7-2
cdr3_aa: CASTLLGDTQYF
cdr3_nt: TGTGCCAGCACCCTCCTAGGGGATACGCAGTATTTT

j_call: TRBJ2-5
clone_size: NA
d_call: NA
v_call: TRBV5-1
cdr3_aa: CASSLDFETQYF
cdr3_nt: TGCGCCAGCAGCTTGGATTTCGAGACCCAGTACTTC

j_call: TRBJ2-3
clone_size: NA
d_call: NA
v_call: TRBV2
cdr3_aa: CASKRGIGTQYF
cdr3_nt: TGTGCCAGCAAGCGCGGGATAGGAACCCAGTATTTT

j_call: TRBJ1-2
clone_size: NA
d_call: NA
v_call: TRBV5-1
cdr3_aa: CASSKGTPPEGYTF
cdr3_nt: TGCGCCAGCAGCAAAGGGACACCTCCGGAGGGCTACACCTTC

j_call: TRBJ2-1
clone_size: NA
d_call: NA
v_call: TRBV5-1
cdr3_aa: CASSLAPADNEQFF
cdr3_nt: TGCGCCAGCAGCTTGGCCCCGGCGGACAATGAGCAGTTCTTC

j_call: TRBJ1-3
clone_size: NA
d_call: NA
v_call: TRBV18
cdr3_aa: CASSPLRQFGPTSGNTIYF
cdr3_nt: TGTGCCAGCTCACCACTACGACAGTTTGGGCCAACCTCTGGAAACACCATATATTTT

j_call: TRBJ2-1
clone_size: NA
d_call: NA
v_call: TRBV9
cdr3_aa: CASSIGLSGVNEQFF
cdr3_nt: TGTGCCAGCAGCATCGGACTATCGGGAGTTAATGAGCAGTTCTTC

j_call: TRBJ2-6
clone_size: NA
d_call: TRBD2
v_call: TRBV7-2
cdr3_aa: CASSSTGGNSGANVLTF
cdr3_nt: TGTGCCAGCAGCTCAACGGGGGGTAACTCTGGGGCCAACGTCCTGACTTTC

j_call: TRBJ2-7
clone_size: once
d_call: TRBD1
v_call: TRBV5-8
cdr3_aa: CASSSRPRTGRYEQYF
cdr3_nt: TGTGCCAGCAGCTCCCGCCCGAGGACAGGGAGGTACGAGCAGTACTTC

j_call: TRBJ2-5
clone_size: NA
d_call: NA
v_call: TRBV5-1
cdr3_aa: CASSFEAQETQYF
cdr3_nt: TGCGCCAGCAGCTTTGAGGCACAAGAGACCCAGTACTTC

j_call: TRBJ2-3
clone_size: NA
d_call: NA
v_call: TRBV6-1
cdr3_aa: CAGSPSTDTQYF
cdr3_nt: TGTGCCGGCTCACCGAGCACAGATACGCAGTATTTT

j_call: TRBJ2-2
clone_size: NA
d_call: NA
v_call: TRBV19
cdr3_aa: CASSPQGGWNTGELFF
cdr3_nt: TGTGCCAGTAGTCCTCAGGGGGGCTGGAACACCGGGGAGCTGTTTTTT

j_call: TRBJ2-3
clone_size: NA
d_call: NA
v_call: TRBV10-3
cdr3_aa: CAISEGATDTQYF
cdr3_nt: TGTGCCATCAGTGAGGGGGCCACAGATACGCAGTATTTT